This TCR beta chain was profiled in a study of blood T cell repertoires in COVID-19. The overall study: Material from acute and convalescent COVID-19 was sourced from the United States, Italy and Spain. Sources were T cells, B-cell-depleted T cells, or PBMCs; the material itself was cDNA or gDNA.

How the authors handled the data: Estimates of nucleated cell counts were drawn from the amplification of reference gene primers. Measured with immunoSEQ multiplex PCR; TCRdb has only the in-frame clones, and not every one. The V and J calls and clone size were taken over from that table, and D and trimming were inferred from the DNA. The sample carries roughly 150,000 clones, 75% to 85% recorded once. The CDR3 is 16 residues long. V dropped 0 bases and J dropped 9 bases, with 15 bases sitting between them. In germline, CDR1 is LNHDA, CDR2 SQIVND (reference sequence). This sequence originates from a woman of 80 years or more with acute or convalescent COVID-19. The chain has TRBV19 and TRBJ1-6; no clear D gene. Sequencing used peripheral blood. The CDR3 bases are TGTGCCAGTAGTATAGATGGCGTCAGGCGGGGTTCACCCCTCCACTTT. Translating gives CASSIDGVRRGSPLHF.